This T cell receptor (beta chain) was sequenced during a study of blood T cell repertoires in COVID-19. On the study more broadly: The United States, Italy and Spain supplied acute and convalescent COVID-19 samples. PBMCs, B-cell-depleted T cells, or T cells provided the cDNA or gDNA that made up the material.

In its sample, this clone was seen once. The protocol was immunoSEQ multiplex PCR, while the TCRdb copy is restricted to in-frame clones and leaves out a portion. This table has 160,000 or so clones, about four fifths appearing once. The CDR3 has 14 residues. V shed 3 bases and J shed 8 bases, with 13 bases lying between them. Germline V gene data show CDR1 as MNHEY and CDR2 as SMNVEV (reference sequence). The chain employs TRBV27 and TRBJ1-4, with D possibly matching TRBD1 (5 bases). The source material was PBMCs or T cells enriched from blood (not recorded which). The TCR was taken from a woman in her sixties or seventies who had recovered from COVID-19. CDR3 protein: CASSLVGRGEKLFF. CDR3 DNA sequence: TGTGCCAGCAGTTTGGTAGGGAGGGGAGAAAAACTGTTTTTT.